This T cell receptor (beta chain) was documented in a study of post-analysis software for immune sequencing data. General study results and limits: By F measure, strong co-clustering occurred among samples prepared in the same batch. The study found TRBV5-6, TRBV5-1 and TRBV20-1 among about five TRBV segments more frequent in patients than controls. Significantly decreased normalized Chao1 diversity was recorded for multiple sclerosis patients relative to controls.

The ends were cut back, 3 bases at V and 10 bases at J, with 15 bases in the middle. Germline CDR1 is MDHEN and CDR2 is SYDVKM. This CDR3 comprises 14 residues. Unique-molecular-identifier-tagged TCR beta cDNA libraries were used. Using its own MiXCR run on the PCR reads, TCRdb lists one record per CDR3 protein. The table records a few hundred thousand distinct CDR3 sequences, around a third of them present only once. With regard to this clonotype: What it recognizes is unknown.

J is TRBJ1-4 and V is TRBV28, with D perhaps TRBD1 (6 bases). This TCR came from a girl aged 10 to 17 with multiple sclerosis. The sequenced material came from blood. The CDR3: CASSLDNRDVKLFF. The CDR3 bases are TGTGCCAGCAGTTTGGACAACAGGGATGTAAAACTGTTTTTT. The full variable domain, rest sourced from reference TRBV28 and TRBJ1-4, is DVKVTQSSRYLVKRTGEKVFLECVQDMDHENMFWYRQDPGLGLRLIYFSYDVKMKEKGDIPEGYSVSREKKERFSLILESASTNQTSMYLCASSLDNRDVKLFFGSGTQLSVL.